A selection of T cell receptor beta chains follows, all from one sample in a study of blood T cell repertoires in COVID-19. This table comes from immunoSEQ multiplex PCR, and its TCRdb copy is limited to in-frame clones, with some not included. The table records 55,000 to 75,000 clones, about 90% of them present only once. The sample was peripheral blood. These receptors were obtained from a man aged 55 to 70 with acute or convalescent COVID-19. The CDR3 runs from the conserved cysteine through the conserved F or W. D genes are given only for firm matches. Clone size is not always given. Where it is, it says once, few, many or a class for expanded clones.

size: .
J: TRBJ1-3
D: .
V: TRBV9
DNA: TGTGCCAGCAGCGTCGGGACTTACTCTGGAAACACCATATATTTT
CDR3: CASSVGTYSGNTIYF

size: once
J: TRBJ1-4
D: .
V: TRBV5-4
DNA: TGTGCCAGCAGCCCGTGGGGGGATAGTGAAAAACTGTTTTTT
CDR3: CASSPWGDSEKLFF

size: .
J: TRBJ2-2
D: .
V: TRBV4-1
DNA: TGCGCCAGCAGCTCTAGGCCCGGGGAGCTGTTTTTT
CDR3: CASSSRPGELFF

size: .
J: TRBJ2-1
D: TRBD1
V: TRBV7-9
DNA: TGTGCCAGCAGCATTGACAGGGGGTGGAATGAGCAGTTCTTC
CDR3: CASSIDRGWNEQFF

size: .
J: TRBJ2-2
D: .
V: TRBV27
DNA: TGTGCCAGCAGTTTAGTACAGGGAGCCGGGGAGCTGTTTTTT
CDR3: CASSLVQGAGELFF

size: .
J: TRBJ1-3
D: .
V: TRBV2
DNA: TGTGCCAGCGTTATTAGAGGACTGTCCTCTGGAAACACCATATATTTT
CDR3: CASVIRGLSSGNTIYF

size: few
J: TRBJ1-1
D: .
V: TRBV9
DNA: TGTGCCAGCAGCCCACGAGGCATATCGGGCACTGAAGCTTTCTTT
CDR3: CASSPRGISGTEAFF

size: .
J: TRBJ1-2
D: .
V: TRBV19
DNA: TGTGCCAGTAGTAACATTAACTATGGCTACACCTTC
CDR3: CASSNINYGYTF

size: .
J: TRBJ2-7
D: TRBD1
V: TRBV30
DNA: TGTGCCTGGAACGGACGCGGGACAGGGTCCGAGCAGTACTTC
CDR3: CAWNGRGTGSEQYF

size: .
J: TRBJ1-1
D: TRBD1
V: TRBV5-6
DNA: TGTGCCAGCAGCTTGCAAGGGGGCTACGCCACTGAAGCTTTCTTT
CDR3: CASSLQGGYATEAFF

size: .
J: TRBJ1-2
D: TRBD1
V: TRBV5-1
DNA: TGCGCCAGCAGCGTCGACAGGGGAGGCTATGGCTACACCTTC
CDR3: CASSVDRGGYGYTF

size: .
J: TRBJ1-5
D: TRBD1
V: TRBV19
DNA: TGTGCCAGTAGGGACAGGGAGAAGGCCAATCAGCCCCAGCATTTT
CDR3: CASRDREKANQPQHF

size: .
J: TRBJ1-2
D: .
V: TRBV19
DNA: TGTGCCAGTAGTACACTATACAGGGAGAGGATAGAAGGCTACACCTTC
CDR3: CASSTLYRERIEGYTF

size: .
J: TRBJ1-1
D: .
V: TRBV6-5
DNA: TGTGCCAGCCTTGGCCAGATAAACACTGAAGCTTTCTTT
CDR3: CASLGQINTEAFF

size: .
J: TRBJ1-6
D: TRBD1
V: TRBV30
DNA: TGTGCCTGGAGCCCCGGGACAGGCCTCCCCCTCCACTTT
CDR3: CAWSPGTGLPLHF

size: .
J: TRBJ1-2
D: .
V: TRBV27
DNA: TGTGCCAGCAGTTTAGGGGGGTGGGGTAGTTCGTCTGGCTACACCTTC
CDR3: CASSLGGWGSSSGYTF

size: few
J: TRBJ1-2
D: TRBD1
V: TRBV5-6
DNA: TGTGCCAGCAGCTTACCTAAATTGGACAGGGACTACTATGGCTACACCTTC
CDR3: CASSLPKLDRDYYGYTF

size: .
J: TRBJ1-1
D: TRBD1
V: TRBV18
DNA: TGTGCCAGCTCACGTGACAGGGCGACGAACACTGAAGCTTTCTTT
CDR3: CASSRDRATNTEAFF

size: .
J: TRBJ2-5
D: .
V: TRBV3-1/TRBV3-2
DNA: TGTGCCAGCAGCCGGGCCGCCCCCCCGGTAGGGACCCAGTACTTC
CDR3: CASSRAAPPVGTQYF

size: .
J: TRBJ2-6
D: .
V: TRBV6-5
DNA: TGTGCCAGCAGGCACAGGGCAGGGGCCAACGTCCTGACTTTC
CDR3: CASRHRAGANVLTF

size: few
J: TRBJ1-1
D: .
V: TRBV11-2
DNA: TGTGCCAGCAGCTTAGAGTCCGGGGGGACTGAAGCTTTCTTT
CDR3: CASSLESGGTEAFF

size: .
J: TRBJ1-6
D: .
V: TRBV30
DNA: TGTGCCTGGAGCCCCGGGACTCGAAATTCACCCCTCCACTTT
CDR3: CAWSPGTRNSPLHF

size: .
J: TRBJ1-1
D: .
V: TRBV6-5
DNA: TGTGCCAGCAGTTATGCCGGGACTGAAGCTTTCTTT
CDR3: CASSYAGTEAFF

size: .
J: TRBJ1-3
D: .
V: TRBV18
DNA: TGTGCCAGCTCCCTCTCGACTGAGAGCTCTGGAAACACCATATATTTT
CDR3: CASSLSTESSGNTIYF

size: .
J: TRBJ1-3
D: .
V: TRBV12-3/TRBV12-4
DNA: TGTGCCAGCAGTTTAGGGGGCAGAAACACCATATATTTT
CDR3: CASSLGGRNTIYF

size: .
J: TRBJ1-1
D: TRBD1
V: TRBV19
DNA: TGTGCCAGCCGGGACAGGGACTCCAAAGCTTTCTTT
CDR3: CASRDRDSKAFF

size: .
J: TRBJ1-5
D: .
V: TRBV30
DNA: TGTGCCTGGAGTGCCGAGTTAAATCAGCCCCAGCATTTT
CDR3: CAWSAELNQPQHF

size: .
J: TRBJ1-1
D: .
V: TRBV10-3
DNA: TGTGCCATCAGATGGGGCGAGGGGGACCGACGGTACACTGAAGCTTTCTTT
CDR3: CAIRWGEGDRRYTEAFF

size: .
J: TRBJ2-3
D: .
V: TRBV11-3
DNA: .
CDR3: CASSSSTDQAQYF

size: .
J: TRBJ1-3
D: .
V: TRBV5-4
DNA: TGTGCCAGCAGCTCTCGAGGGCAGGGAAACACCATATATTTT
CDR3: CASSSRGQGNTIYF

size: .
J: TRBJ2-7
D: .
V: TRBV27
DNA: TGTGCCAGCAGTGCGGGACAGAGCCACTACGAGCAGTACTTC
CDR3: CASSAGQSHYEQYF